This TCR beta chain was captured in a study of cytomegalovirus exposure and HLA in healthy donors. Study-level points and caveats: Under in vitro conditions, three CMV-associated chains were confirmed as specific for CMV antigens.

J gave up 5 bases and V 5 bases, and 9 bases lay outside the gene matches. The CDR3 is made up of 15 amino acids. Germline CDR1 reads SGHVS; CDR2 reads FNYEAQ. Assay: immunoSEQ multiplex PCR; the TCRdb copy retains only in-frame clones and omits some. The sample holds 130,000 to 150,000 clones, 89% seen once. Points on this clone: The target antigen is unknown.

Material for sequencing was PBMCs. The sequence derives from a woman between 18 and 29 years old in good health and CMV-seropositive. J is TRBJ2-1 and V is TRBV7-6, with TRBD2 matching over 7 bases. This CDR3 reads CASSPTGTKNNEQFF. DNA for the CDR3: TGTGCCAGCAGCCCCACCGGGACTAAAAACAATGAGCAGTTCTTC.